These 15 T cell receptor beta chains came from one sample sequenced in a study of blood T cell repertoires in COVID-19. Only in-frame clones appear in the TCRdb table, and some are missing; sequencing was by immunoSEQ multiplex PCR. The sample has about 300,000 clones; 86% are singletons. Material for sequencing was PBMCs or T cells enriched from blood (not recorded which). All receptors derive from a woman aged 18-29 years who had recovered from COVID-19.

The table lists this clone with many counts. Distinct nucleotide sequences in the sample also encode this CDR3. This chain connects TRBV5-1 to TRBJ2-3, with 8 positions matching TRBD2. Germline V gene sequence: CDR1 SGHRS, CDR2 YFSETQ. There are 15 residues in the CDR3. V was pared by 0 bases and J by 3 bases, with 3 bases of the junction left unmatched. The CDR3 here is CASSLVAGGTDTQYF. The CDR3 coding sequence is TGCGCCAGCAGCTTGGTTGCGGGAGGAACAGATACGCAGTATTTT.

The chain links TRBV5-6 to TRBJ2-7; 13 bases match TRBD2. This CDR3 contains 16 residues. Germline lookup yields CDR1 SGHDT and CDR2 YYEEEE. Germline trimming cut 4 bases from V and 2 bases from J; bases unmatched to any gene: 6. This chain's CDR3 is CASSAGTSGTPYEQYF. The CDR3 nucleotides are TGTGCCAGCAGCGCGGGGACTAGCGGGACCCCCTACGAGCAGTACTTC.

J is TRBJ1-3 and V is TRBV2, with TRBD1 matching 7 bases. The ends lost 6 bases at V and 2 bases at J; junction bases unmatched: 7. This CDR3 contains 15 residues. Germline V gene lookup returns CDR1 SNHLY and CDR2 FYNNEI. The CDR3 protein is CASSATGAAGNTIYF. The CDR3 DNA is TGTGCCAGCAGCGCCACAGGGGCTGCTGGAAACACCATATATTTT.

Written as DNA, the CDR3 is TGTGCCAGCAGCCCTGAAGCGGGGGGGCAAGATACGCAGTATTTT. It specifies CASSPEAGGQDTQYF. The chain has TRBV4-2 and TRBJ2-3; 10 bases align to TRBD2. CDR3 size: 15 residues. Germline CDR1 LGHNA, CDR2 YNFKEQ. With V trimmed by 4 bases and J by 5 bases, 6 bases remained unmatched.

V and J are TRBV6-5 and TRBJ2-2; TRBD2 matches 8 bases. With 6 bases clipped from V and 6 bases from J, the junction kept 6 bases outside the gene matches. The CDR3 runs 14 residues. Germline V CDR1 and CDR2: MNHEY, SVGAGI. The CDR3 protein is CASRTGLEAGELFF. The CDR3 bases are TGTGCCAGCAGAACGGGACTAGAAGCCGGGGAGCTGTTTTTT.

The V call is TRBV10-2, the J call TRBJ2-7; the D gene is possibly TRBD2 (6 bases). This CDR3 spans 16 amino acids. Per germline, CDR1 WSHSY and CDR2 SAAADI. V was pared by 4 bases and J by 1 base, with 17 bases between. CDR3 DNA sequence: TGCGCCAGCAGTGGCCTTTTCCCCGGGGGTTCCTACGAGCAGTACTTC. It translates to CASSGLFPGGSYEQYF.

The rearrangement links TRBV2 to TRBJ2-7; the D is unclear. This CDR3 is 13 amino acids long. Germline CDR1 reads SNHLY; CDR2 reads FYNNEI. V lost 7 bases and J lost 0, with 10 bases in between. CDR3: CASKRDNSYEQYF. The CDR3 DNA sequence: TGTGCCAGCAAACGAGACAACTCCTACGAGCAGTACTTC.

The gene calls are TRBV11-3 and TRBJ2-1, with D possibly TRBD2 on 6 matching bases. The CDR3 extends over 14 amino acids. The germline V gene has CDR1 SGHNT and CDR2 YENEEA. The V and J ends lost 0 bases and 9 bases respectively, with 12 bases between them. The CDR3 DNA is TGTGCCAGCAGCTTAGATACCCAGGGAGGTGAGCAGTTCTTC. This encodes CASSLDTQGGEQFF.

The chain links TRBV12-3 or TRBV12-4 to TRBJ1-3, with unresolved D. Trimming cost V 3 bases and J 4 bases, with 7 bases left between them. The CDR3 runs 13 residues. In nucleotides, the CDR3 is TGTGCCAGCAGTTTGGCTAGAGGAAACACCATATATTTT. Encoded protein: CASSLARGNTIYF.

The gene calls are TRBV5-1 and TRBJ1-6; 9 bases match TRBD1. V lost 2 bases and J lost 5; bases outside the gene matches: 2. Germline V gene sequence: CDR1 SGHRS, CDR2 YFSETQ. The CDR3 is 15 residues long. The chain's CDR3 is CASSLRTGDNSPLHF. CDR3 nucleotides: TGCGCCAGCAGCTTAAGGACAGGGGATAATTCACCCCTCCACTTT.

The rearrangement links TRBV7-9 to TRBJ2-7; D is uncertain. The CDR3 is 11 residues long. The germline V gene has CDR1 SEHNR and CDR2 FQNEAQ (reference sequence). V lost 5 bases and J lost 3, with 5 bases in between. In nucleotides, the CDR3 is TGTGCCAGCAGCCGTAACTACGAGCAGTACTTC. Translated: CASSRNYEQYF.

The CDR3 DNA follows: TGTGCCAGTAGTATGGATCTGGCCAGGGAAAAACTGTTTTTT. This encodes CASSMDLAREKLFF. The genes are TRBV19 and TRBJ1-4; D gene uncertain. Looked up from germline, CDR1 is LNHDA and CDR2 is SQIVND (reference sequence). Trimming took 3 bases from V and 8 from J, leaving 13 bases between them. The CDR3 has 14 residues. Looking up the rest from reference TRBV19 and TRBJ1-4 gives the full variable domain: DGGITQSPKYLFRKEGQNVTLSCEQNLNHDAMYWYRQDPGQGLRLIYYSQIVNDFQKGDIAEGYSVSREKKESFPLTVTSAQKNPTAFYLCASSMDLAREKLFFGSGTQLSVL.

In DNA form, the CDR3 reads TGTGCCAGCAAACCGGGGTCGAGCAATCAGCCCCAGCATTTT. Translated, it gives CASKPGSSNQPQHF. This chain uses TRBV27 with TRBJ1-5; D gene ambiguous. From germline, CDR1 is MNHEY and CDR2 SMNVEV (reference sequence). The CDR3 extends over 14 amino acids. Trimming left V 7 bases short and J 1 base short, with 11 bases between.

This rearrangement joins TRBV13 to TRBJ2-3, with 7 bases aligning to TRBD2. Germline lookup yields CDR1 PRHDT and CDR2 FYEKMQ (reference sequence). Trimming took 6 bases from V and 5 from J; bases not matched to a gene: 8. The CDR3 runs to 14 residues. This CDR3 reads CASRFWGRGDTQYF. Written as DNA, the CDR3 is TGTGCCAGCAGGTTCTGGGGGAGGGGAGATACGCAGTATTTT.

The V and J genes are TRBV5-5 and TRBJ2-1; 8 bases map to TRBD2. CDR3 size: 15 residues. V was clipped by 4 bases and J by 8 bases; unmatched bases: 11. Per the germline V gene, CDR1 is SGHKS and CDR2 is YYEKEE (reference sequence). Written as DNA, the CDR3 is TGTGCCAGCAGCGTCCGGGGGGGGCTGCGTGATGAGCAGTTCTTC. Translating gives CASSVRGGLRDEQFF.